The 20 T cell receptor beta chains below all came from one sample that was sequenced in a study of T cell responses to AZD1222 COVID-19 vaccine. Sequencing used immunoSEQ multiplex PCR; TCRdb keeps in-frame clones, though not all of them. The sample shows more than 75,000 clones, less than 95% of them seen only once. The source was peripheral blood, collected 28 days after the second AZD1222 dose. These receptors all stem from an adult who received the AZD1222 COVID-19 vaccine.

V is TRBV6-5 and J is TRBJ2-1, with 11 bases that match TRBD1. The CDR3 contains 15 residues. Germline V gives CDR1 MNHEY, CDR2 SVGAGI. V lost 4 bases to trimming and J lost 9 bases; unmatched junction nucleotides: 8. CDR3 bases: TGTGCCAGCAGTTGGGGACAGGGGGAGAGGAGTGAGCAGTTCTTC. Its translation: CASSWGQGERSEQFF.

The CDR3 region is CASSLTAGSYEQYF. The CDR3, as DNA: TGTGCCAGCAGCTTAACCGCAGGTTCCTACGAGCAGTACTTC. The chain links TRBV11-3 to TRBJ2-7; D gene uncertain. Germline V lookup: CDR1 SGHNT, CDR2 YENEEA. V was pared by 2 bases and J by 1 base, with 9 bases between. The CDR3 is 14 residues long.

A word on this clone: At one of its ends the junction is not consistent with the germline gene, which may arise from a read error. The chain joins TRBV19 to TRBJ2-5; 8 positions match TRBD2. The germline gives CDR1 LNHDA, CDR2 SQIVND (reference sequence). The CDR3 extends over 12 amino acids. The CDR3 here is CASSNIAGPLNF. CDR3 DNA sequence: TGTGCCAGTAGTAACATAGCGGGGCCATTAAACTTC.

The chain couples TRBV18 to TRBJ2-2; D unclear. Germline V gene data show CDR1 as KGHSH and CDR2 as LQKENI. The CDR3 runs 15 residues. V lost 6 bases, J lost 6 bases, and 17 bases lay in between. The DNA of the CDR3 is TGTGCCAGCTCGCCAGGACCTCTTTACTCCGGGGAGCTGTTTTTT. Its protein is CASSPGPLYSGELFF.

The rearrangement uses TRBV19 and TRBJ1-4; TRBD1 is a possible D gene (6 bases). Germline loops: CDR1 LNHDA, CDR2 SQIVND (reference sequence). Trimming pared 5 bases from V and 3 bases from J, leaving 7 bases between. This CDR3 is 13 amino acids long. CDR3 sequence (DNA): TGTGCCAGTAGTGACAGGCCTAATGAAAAACTGTTTTTT. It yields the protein CASSDRPNEKLFF. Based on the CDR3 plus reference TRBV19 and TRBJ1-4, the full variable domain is DGGITQSPKYLFRKEGQNVTLSCEQNLNHDAMYWYRQDPGQGLRLIYYSQIVNDFQKGDIAEGYSVSREKKESFPLTVTSAQKNPTAFYLCASSDRPNEKLFFGSGTQLSVL.

CDR3 nucleotides: TGTGCCAGCAGCCAAGACTTCGGATTCTCCTACAATGAGCAGTTCTTC. Its translation: CASSQDFGFSYNEQFF. The rearrangement joins TRBV3-1 (or the pseudogene TRBV3-2) to TRBJ2-1; D is undetermined. This CDR3 is 16 amino acids long. Germline V lookup: CDR1 LGHDT, CDR2 YNNKEL (reference sequence). Trimming removed 0 bases from V and 0 bases from J, with 9 bases in between.

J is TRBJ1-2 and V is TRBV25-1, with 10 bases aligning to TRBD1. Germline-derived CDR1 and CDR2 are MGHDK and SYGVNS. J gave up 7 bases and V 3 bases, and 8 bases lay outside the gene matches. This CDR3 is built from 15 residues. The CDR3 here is CASSDSGTGEFGYTF. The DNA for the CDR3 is TGTGCCAGCAGTGACTCCGGGACAGGGGAGTTTGGCTACACCTTC.

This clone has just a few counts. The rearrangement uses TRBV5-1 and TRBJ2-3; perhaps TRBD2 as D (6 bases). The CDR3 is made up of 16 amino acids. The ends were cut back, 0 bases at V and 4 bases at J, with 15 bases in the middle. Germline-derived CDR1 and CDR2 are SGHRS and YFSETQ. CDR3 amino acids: CASSLGGTHGADTQYF. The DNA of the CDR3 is TGCGCCAGCAGCTTGGGCGGGACCCACGGGGCAGATACGCAGTATTTT.

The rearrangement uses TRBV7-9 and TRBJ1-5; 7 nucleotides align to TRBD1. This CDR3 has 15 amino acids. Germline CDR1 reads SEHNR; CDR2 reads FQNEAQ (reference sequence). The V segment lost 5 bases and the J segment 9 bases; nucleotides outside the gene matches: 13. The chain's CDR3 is CASSPTGTASLPQHF. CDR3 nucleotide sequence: TGTGCCAGCAGCCCTACCGGGACAGCGTCGTTGCCCCAGCATTTT.

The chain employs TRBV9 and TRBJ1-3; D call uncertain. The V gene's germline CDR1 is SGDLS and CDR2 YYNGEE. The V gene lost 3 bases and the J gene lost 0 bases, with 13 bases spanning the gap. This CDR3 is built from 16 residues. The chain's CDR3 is CASSAGRLASGNTIYF. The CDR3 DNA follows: TGTGCCAGCAGCGCCGGAAGGCTTGCCTCTGGAAACACCATATATTTT.

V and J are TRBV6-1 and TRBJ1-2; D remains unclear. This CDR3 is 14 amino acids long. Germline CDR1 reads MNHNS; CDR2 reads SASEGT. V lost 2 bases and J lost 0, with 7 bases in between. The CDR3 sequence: CASSEKAANYGYTF. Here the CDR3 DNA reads TGTGCCAGCAGTGAAAAGGCAGCTAACTATGGCTACACCTTC.

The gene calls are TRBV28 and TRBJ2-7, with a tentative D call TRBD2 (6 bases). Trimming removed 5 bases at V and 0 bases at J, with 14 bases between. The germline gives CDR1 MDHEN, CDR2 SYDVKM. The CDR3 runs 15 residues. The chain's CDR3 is CASSLGLGSSYEQYF. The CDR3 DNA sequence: TGTGCCAGCAGTCTGGGACTGGGGAGCTCCTACGAGCAGTACTTC.

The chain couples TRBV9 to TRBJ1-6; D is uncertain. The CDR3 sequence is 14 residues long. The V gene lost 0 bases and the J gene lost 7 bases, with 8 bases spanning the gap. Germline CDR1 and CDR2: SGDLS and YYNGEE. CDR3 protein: CASSVAGQNSPLHF. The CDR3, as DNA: TGTGCCAGCAGCGTAGCCGGCCAGAATTCACCCCTCCACTTT.

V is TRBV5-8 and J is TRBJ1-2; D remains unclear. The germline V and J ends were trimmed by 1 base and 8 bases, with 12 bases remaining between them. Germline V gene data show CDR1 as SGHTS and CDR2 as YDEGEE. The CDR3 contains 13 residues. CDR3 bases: TGTGCCAGCAGCTTGCTCGGGTCGAGGGGCTACACCTTC. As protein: CASSLLGSRGYTF.

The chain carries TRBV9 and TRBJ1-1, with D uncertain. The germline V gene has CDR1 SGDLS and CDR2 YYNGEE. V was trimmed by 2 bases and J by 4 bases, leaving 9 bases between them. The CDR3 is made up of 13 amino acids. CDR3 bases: TGTGCCAGCAGCGTGGGAGGGTCCACTGAAGCTTTCTTT. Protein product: CASSVGGSTEAFF.

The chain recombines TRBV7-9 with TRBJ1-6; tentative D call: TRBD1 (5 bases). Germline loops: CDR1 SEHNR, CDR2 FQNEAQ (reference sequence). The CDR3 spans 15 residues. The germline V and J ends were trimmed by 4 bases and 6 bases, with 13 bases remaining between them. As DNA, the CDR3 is TGTGCCAGCAGCTCACGGGACGCTATTAATTCACCCCTCCACTTT. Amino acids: CASSSRDAINSPLHF. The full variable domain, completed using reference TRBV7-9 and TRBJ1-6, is DTGVSQNPRHKITKRGQNVTFRCDPISEHNRLYWYRQTLGQGPEFLTYFQNEAQLEKSRLLSDRFSAERPKGSFSTLEIQRTEQGDSAMYLCASSSRDAINSPLHFGNGTRLTVT.

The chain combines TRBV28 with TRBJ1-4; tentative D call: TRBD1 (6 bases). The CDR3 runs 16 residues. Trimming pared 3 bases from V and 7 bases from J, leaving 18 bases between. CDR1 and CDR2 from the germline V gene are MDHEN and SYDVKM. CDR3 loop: CASSLQGTVVFEKLFF. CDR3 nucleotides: TGTGCCAGCAGTTTGCAGGGGACGGTGGTTTTTGAAAAACTGTTTTTT. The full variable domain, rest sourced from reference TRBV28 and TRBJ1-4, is DVKVTQSSRYLVKRTGEKVFLECVQDMDHENMFWYRQDPGLGLRLIYFSYDVKMKEKGDIPEGYSVSREKKERFSLILESASTNQTSMYLCASSLQGTVVFEKLFFGSGTQLSVL.

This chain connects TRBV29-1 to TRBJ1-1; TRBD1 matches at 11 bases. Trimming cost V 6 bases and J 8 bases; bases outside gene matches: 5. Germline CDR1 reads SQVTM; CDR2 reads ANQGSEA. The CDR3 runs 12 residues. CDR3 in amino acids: CSVDRTGGEAFF. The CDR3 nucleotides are TGCAGCGTGGATCGGACAGGGGGCGAAGCTTTCTTT.

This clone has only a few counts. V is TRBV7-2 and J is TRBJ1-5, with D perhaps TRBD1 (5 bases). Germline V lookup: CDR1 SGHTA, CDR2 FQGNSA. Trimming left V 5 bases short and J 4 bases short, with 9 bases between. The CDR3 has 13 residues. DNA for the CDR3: TGTGCCAGCAGCACTAGGGGAAATCAGCCCCAGCATTTT. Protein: CASSTRGNQPQHF.

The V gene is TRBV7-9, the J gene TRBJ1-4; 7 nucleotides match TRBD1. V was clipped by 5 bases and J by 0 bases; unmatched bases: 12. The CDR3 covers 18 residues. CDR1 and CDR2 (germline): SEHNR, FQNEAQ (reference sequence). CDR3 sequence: CASSPDGTVLSTNEKLFF. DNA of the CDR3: TGTGCCAGCAGCCCAGACGGGACAGTCCTTTCAACTAATGAAAAACTGTTTTTT.